The 25 T cell receptor beta chains in this list originate from one sample, sequenced in a study of shared clonotypes between healthy human individuals. Measured with immunoSEQ multiplex PCR; TCRdb has only the in-frame clones, and not every one. The sample has around 750,000 clones; under 80% are singletons. Sequencing was done on a sample of memory CD4+ T cells sorted from blood. Subset in this sample: CD45RA-negative fraction. Receptors were obtained from a woman in her thirties in good health.

This clone was observed a handful of times. V and J are TRBV10-3 and TRBJ2-3; 7 positions agree with TRBD1. Germline values: CDR1 ENHRY, CDR2 SYGVKD. V gave up 8 bases and J gave up 1 base; unmatched junction bases: 0. CDR3 length equals 12 residues. CDR3 coding DNA: TGTGCCATCGGACAGGGCACAGATACGCAGTATTTT. Translation gives CAIGQGTDTQYF.

In this sample, this clone turned up once. This chain links TRBV6-4 with TRBJ1-2, with 10 nucleotides matching TRBD1. Germline CDR1 reads MRHNA; CDR2 reads SNTAGT. V gave up 6 bases and J gave up 4 bases; unmatched junction bases: 5. The CDR3 is 14 amino acids. The CDR3 spells CASRTGQGTYGYTF. Written as DNA, the CDR3 is TGTGCCAGCAGGACGGGACAGGGGACCTATGGCTACACCTTC.

This clone was seen a few times. V and J are TRBV7-6 and TRBJ2-7; D remains unclear. Deletions cut 2 bases from V and 7 bases from J, with 18 bases between. The CDR3 contains 15 residues. Germline CDR1 reads SGHVS; CDR2 reads FNYEAQ. The CDR3: CASSLNNGGFEEQYF. CDR3 nucleotides: TGTGCCAGCAGCTTAAATAACGGTGGGTTCGAGGAGCAGTACTTC.

In regard to this clone: A much larger clone sits a single nucleotide away, making a read error possible. The gene calls are TRBV27 and TRBJ1-5; unclear D gene. Germline V gene data show CDR1 as MNHEY and CDR2 as SMNVEV (reference sequence). The CDR3 consists of 13 residues. Between the trimmed V and J ends, which lost 4 bases and 0 bases, there was a span of 4 bases. CDR3 in DNA: TGTGCCAGCAGTTGGGATAGCAATCAGCCCCAGCATTTT. Translated, it gives CASSWDSNQPQHF.

In this sample, this clone turned up a few times. The genes are TRBV27 and TRBJ1-1, with D hard to call. Trimming pared 5 bases from V and 2 bases from J, leaving 6 bases between. This CDR3 is 12 amino acids long. The germline V gene encodes CDR1 MNHEY and CDR2 SMNVEV (reference sequence). The CDR3 DNA is TGTGCCAGCAGTCCACTTAACACTGAAGCTTTCTTT. This gives the protein CASSPLNTEAFF.

This sequence joins TRBV7-8 and TRBJ2-7; 7 bases match TRBD1. This CDR3 is built from 17 residues. The germline V gene has CDR1 SGHVS and CDR2 FQNEAQ. V dropped 1 base and J dropped 2; count of bases not matched to a gene: 11. CDR3 amino acids: CASSLEVQRRGPYEQYF. Written as DNA, the CDR3 is TGTGCCAGCAGCTTAGAAGTTCAACGAAGGGGGCCCTACGAGCAGTACTTC. The variable domain in full, completed from reference TRBV7-8 and TRBJ2-7, reads GAGVSQSPRYKVAKRGQDVALRCDPISGHVSLFWYQQALGQGPEFLTYFQNEAQLDKSGLPSDRFFAERPEGSVSTLKIQRTQQEDSAVYLCASSLEVQRRGPYEQYFGPGTRLTVT.

The chain joins TRBV28 to TRBJ2-7; D is ambiguous. The germline CDR1 and CDR2 sequences are MDHEN and SYDVKM. CDR3 length: 13 residues. Trimming removed 2 bases at V and 2 bases at J, with 7 bases between. CDR3 sequence (DNA): TGTGCCAGCAGTTTAGGGCCGCCCTACGAGCAGTACTTC. This translates into CASSLGPPYEQYF.

This rearrangement joins TRBV19 to TRBJ1-2; 11 nucleotides align to TRBD1. Losses at the gene ends were 1 base for V and 8 bases for J; bases not matched to a gene: 3. The V gene's germline CDR1 is LNHDA and CDR2 SQIVND (reference sequence). This CDR3 region has 14 residues. The CDR3 DNA is TGTGCCAGTAGTATAGGGACAGGGGGCGTCGGCTACACCTTC. Encoded protein: CASSIGTGGVGYTF. The full variable domain, rest sourced from reference TRBV19 and TRBJ1-2, is DGGITQSPKYLFRKEGQNVTLSCEQNLNHDAMYWYRQDPGQGLRLIYYSQIVNDFQKGDIAEGYSVSREKKESFPLTVTSAQKNPTAFYLCASSIGTGGVGYTFGSGTRLTVV.

The chain uses TRBV11-3 and TRBJ1-1, with D tentatively TRBD1 (6 bases). This CDR3 is built from 13 residues. Germline loops: CDR1 SGHNT, CDR2 YENEEA. Trimming stripped 5 bases from V and 9 bases from J, with 16 bases between. In DNA form, the CDR3 reads TGTGCCAGCAGCCCTAACATGGGGGCGAAAGCTTTCTTT. Amino acids: CASSPNMGAKAFF.

The CDR3 sequence: CASSLPGTGGYEQYF. The CDR3 DNA reads as TGTGCCAGCAGTTTGCCCGGGACAGGGGGTTACGAGCAGTACTTC. V gene TRBV28 combines with J gene TRBJ2-7; 11 bases match TRBD1. The CDR3 spans 15 residues. The V and J ends lost 3 bases and 4 bases, in that order; junction bases with no gene match: 5. From germline, CDR1 is MDHEN and CDR2 SYDVKM. The full variable domain, with the rest looked up from reference TRBV28 and TRBJ2-7, is DVKVTQSSRYLVKRTGEKVFLECVQDMDHENMFWYRQDPGLGLRLIYFSYDVKMKEKGDIPEGYSVSREKKERFSLILESASTNQTSMYLCASSLPGTGGYEQYFGPGTRLTVT.

This chain uses TRBV28 with TRBJ2-4; 9 bases align to TRBD1. The CDR3 length is 15 residues. Trimming took 1 base from V and 5 from J; bases not matched to a gene: 3. Looked up from germline, CDR1 is MDHEN and CDR2 is SYDVKM. CDR3 protein: CASSLSGQGQNIQYF. In DNA form, the CDR3 reads TGTGCCAGCAGTTTATCTGGACAGGGGCAAAACATTCAGTACTTC.

V is TRBV28 and J is TRBJ1-1; the D gene is possibly TRBD1 (6 bases). This CDR3 region has 18 residues. Germline CDR1 is MDHEN and CDR2 is SYDVKM. The ends were cut back, 3 bases at V and 2 bases at J, with 22 bases in the middle. The CDR3 protein is CASSFPATIWGQNTEAFF. DNA for the CDR3: TGTGCCAGCAGTTTCCCTGCCACTATTTGGGGGCAAAACACTGAAGCTTTCTTT.

The sample holds one count of this clone. This rearrangement joins TRBV18 to TRBJ2-6; D remains unclear. V shed 3 bases and J shed 0 bases, with 12 bases lying between them. This CDR3 has 17 amino acids. CDR1 is KGHSH, CDR2 LQKENI, per germline. For the CDR3, the DNA is TGTGCCAGCTCACCTATCCGGTCAGACTCTGGGGCCAACGTCCTGACTTTC. It codes for CASSPIRSDSGANVLTF.

This chain joins TRBV10-2 and TRBJ2-2; 9 nucleotides agree with TRBD2. CDR1 is WSHSY and CDR2 is SAAADI in the germline V gene. The CDR3 is 15 residues long. V shed 4 bases, J shed 4 bases, and the junction held 4 bases outside the gene matches. As DNA, the CDR3 is TGCGCCAGCAGTGTGCTAGCGGGATCCACCGGGGAGCTGTTTTTT. Translation gives CASSVLAGSTGELFF.

V is TRBV19 and J is TRBJ2-5, with TRBD2 identical over 8 bases. CDR1 is LNHDA and CDR2 is SQIVND in the germline V gene (reference sequence). This CDR3 spans 15 amino acids. The trim removed 3 bases at V and 2 bases at J, leaving 5 bases unmatched. In DNA form, the CDR3 reads TGTGCCAGTAGTATCAGTACTAGCGGACAAGAGACCCAGTACTTC. Protein product: CASSISTSGQETQYF. Looking up the rest from reference TRBV19 and TRBJ2-5 gives the full variable domain: DGGITQSPKYLFRKEGQNVTLSCEQNLNHDAMYWYRQDPGQGLRLIYYSQIVNDFQKGDIAEGYSVSREKKESFPLTVTSAQKNPTAFYLCASSISTSGQETQYFGPGTRLLVL.

The chain is built from TRBV7-2 and TRBJ1-2, with TRBD1 identical over 9 bases. CDR3 length: 15 residues. V gave up 0 bases and J gave up 8 bases; unmatched junction bases: 7. Germline CDR1 is SGHTA and CDR2 is FQGNSA. CDR3 nucleotide sequence: TGTGCCAGCAGCTTAGCGGACAGGGGAGGTAAAGGCTACACCTTC. Residues: CASSLADRGGKGYTF.

The V and J genes are TRBV6-5 and TRBJ1-5; TRBD1 is a possible D gene (5 bases). The V gene's germline CDR1 is MNHEY and CDR2 SVGAGI. There are 14 residues in the CDR3. The V gene lost 5 bases and the J gene lost 7 bases, with 15 bases spanning the gap. Written as DNA, the CDR3 is TGTGCCAGCAGTCAGCGAGGGACCAAGCAGCCCCAGCATTTT. Its protein product is CASSQRGTKQPQHF.

The chain links TRBV28 to TRBJ1-1; unclear D gene. The ends were cut back, 4 bases at V and 4 bases at J, with 13 bases in the middle. The CDR3 spans 14 residues. Germline V gene data show CDR1 as MDHEN and CDR2 as SYDVKM. CDR3: CASSSVLWGTEAFF. CDR3 nucleotides: TGTGCCAGCAGTTCGGTCCTCTGGGGCACTGAAGCTTTCTTT.

This sequence joins TRBV29-1 and TRBJ2-7; D perhaps matches TRBD2 (6 bases). The germline V gene has CDR1 SQVTM and CDR2 ANQGSEA. This CDR3 is 14 amino acids long. V was clipped by 4 bases and J by 1 base, with 14 bases between them. The CDR3 DNA follows: TGCAGCGTTGGTGGGAATAGCGGTTCCTACGAGCAGTACTTC. Translated: CSVGGNSGSYEQYF.

About this clone itself: Distinct nucleotide sequences in the sample also encode this CDR3. The V and J genes are TRBV5-1 and TRBJ2-7; D is unclear. The CDR3 contains 11 residues. Per germline, CDR1 SGHRS and CDR2 YFSETQ. Trimming removed 4 bases at V and 4 bases at J, with 6 bases between. CDR3 nucleotide sequence: TGCGCCAGCAGCCAAAATTACGAGCAGTACTTC. Amino acids: CASSQNYEQYF.

The V gene is TRBV30, the J gene TRBJ1-3; D is undetermined. Per the germline V gene, CDR1 is GTSNPN and CDR2 is SVGIG (reference sequence). The CDR3 spans 13 residues. V dropped 3 bases and J dropped 0 bases, with 6 bases sitting between them. DNA of the CDR3: TGTGCCTGGAGGCAGTCCTCTGGAAACACCATATATTTT. It yields the protein CAWRQSSGNTIYF.

The chain links TRBV7-8 to TRBJ1-5; D call uncertain. Germline-derived CDR1 and CDR2 are SGHVS and FQNEAQ. This CDR3 is 16 amino acids long. V lost 4 bases, J lost 5 bases, and 18 bases lay in between. This chain's CDR3 is CASSSSPGGSHQPQHF. CDR3 bases: TGTGCCAGCAGCTCTAGTCCGGGAGGCTCACATCAGCCCCAGCATTTT.

This clone has a handful of counts. The V and J genes are TRBV30 and TRBJ1-5; no definite D call. Germline V gene lookup returns CDR1 GTSNPN and CDR2 SVGIG (reference sequence). Trimming pared 0 bases from V and 2 bases from J, leaving 8 bases between. This CDR3 has 14 amino acids. This CDR3 is CAWSVDTGNQPQHF. Here the CDR3 DNA reads TGTGCCTGGAGTGTAGATACCGGCAATCAGCCCCAGCATTTT.

The gene calls are TRBV5-1 and TRBJ2-5, with a weak D call TRBD1 (6 bases). Per germline, CDR1 SGHRS and CDR2 YFSETQ. The V end was cut by 2 bases, the J end by 4 bases, with 12 bases between. There are 14 residues in the CDR3. This CDR3 reads CASSFDRLGETQYF. The CDR3 region has the DNA TGCGCCAGCAGCTTCGACAGGTTAGGAGAGACCCAGTACTTC.

The V call is TRBV18, the J call TRBJ1-5, with a possible D match to TRBD1 (6 bases). Germline V gives CDR1 KGHSH, CDR2 LQKENI. The CDR3 is made up of 16 amino acids. V lost 0 bases, J lost 6 bases, and 15 bases lay in between. This chain's CDR3 is CASSPPGGRGIQPQHF. CDR3 DNA: TGTGCCAGCTCACCACCGGGGGGTAGGGGGATTCAGCCCCAGCATTTT.